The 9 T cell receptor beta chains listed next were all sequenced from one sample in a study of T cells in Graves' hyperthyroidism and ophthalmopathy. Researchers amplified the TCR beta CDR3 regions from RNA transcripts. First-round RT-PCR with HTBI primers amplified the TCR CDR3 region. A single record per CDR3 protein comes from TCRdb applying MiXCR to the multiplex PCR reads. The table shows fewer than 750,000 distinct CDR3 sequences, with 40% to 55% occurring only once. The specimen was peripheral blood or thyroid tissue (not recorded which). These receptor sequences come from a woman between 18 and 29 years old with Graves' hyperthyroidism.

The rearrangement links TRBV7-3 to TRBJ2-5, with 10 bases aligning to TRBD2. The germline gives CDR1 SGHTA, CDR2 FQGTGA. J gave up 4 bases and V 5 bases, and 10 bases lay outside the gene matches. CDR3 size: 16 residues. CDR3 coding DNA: TGTGCCAGCAGCCCTCTGTGGCTAGCGGGGGTAGAGACCCAGTACTTC. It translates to CASSPLWLAGVETQYF.

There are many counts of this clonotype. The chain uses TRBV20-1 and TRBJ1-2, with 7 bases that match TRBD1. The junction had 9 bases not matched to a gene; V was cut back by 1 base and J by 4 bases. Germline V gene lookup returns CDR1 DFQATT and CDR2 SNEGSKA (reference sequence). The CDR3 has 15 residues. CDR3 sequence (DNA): TGCAGTGCTAGAGTGGGGCAGGGGGACTCCTATGGCTACACCTTC. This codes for CSARVGQGDSYGYTF.

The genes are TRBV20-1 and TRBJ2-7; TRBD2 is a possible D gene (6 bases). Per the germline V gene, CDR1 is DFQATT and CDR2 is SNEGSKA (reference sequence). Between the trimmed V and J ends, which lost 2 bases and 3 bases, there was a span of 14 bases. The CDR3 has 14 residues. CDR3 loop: CSARMELALYEQYF. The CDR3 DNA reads TGCAGTGCTAGAATGGAACTAGCCCTCTACGAGCAGTACTTC.

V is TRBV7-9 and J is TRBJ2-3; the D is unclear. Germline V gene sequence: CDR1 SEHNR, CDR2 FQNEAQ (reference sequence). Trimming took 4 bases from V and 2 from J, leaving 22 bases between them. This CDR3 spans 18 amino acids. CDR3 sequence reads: CASSSPNGREWVTDTQYF. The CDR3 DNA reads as TGTGCCAGCAGCTCCCCGAATGGGCGAGAGTGGGTCACAGATACGCAGTATTTT.

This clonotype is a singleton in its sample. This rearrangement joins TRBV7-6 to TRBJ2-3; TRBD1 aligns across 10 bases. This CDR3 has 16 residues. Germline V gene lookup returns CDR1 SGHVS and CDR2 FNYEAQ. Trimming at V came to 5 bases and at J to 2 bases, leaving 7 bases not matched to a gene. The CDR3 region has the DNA TGTGCCAGCAGCGGCCCGGGACAGGGGTACACAGATACGCAGTATTTT. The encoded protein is CASSGPGQGYTDTQYF.

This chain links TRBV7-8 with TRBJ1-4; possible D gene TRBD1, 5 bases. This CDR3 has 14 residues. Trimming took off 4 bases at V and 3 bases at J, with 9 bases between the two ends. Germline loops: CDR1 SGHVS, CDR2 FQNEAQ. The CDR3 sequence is CASSSRTPNEKLFF. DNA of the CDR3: TGTGCCAGCAGCTCCCGGACACCTAATGAAAAACTGTTTTTT.

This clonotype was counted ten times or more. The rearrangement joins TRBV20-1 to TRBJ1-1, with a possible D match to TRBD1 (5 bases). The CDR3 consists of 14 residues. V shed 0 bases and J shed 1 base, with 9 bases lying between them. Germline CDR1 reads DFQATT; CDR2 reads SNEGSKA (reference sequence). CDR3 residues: CSARDIGGNTEAFF. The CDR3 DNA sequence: TGCAGTGCTAGAGATATCGGGGGGAACACTGAAGCTTTCTTT.

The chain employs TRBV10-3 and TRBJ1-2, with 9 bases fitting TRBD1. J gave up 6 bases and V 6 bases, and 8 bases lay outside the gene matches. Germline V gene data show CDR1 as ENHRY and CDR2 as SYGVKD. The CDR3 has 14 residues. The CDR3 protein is CAISSTGQGDGYTF. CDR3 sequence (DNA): TGTGCCATCAGCAGCACGGGACAGGGTGATGGCTACACCTTC.

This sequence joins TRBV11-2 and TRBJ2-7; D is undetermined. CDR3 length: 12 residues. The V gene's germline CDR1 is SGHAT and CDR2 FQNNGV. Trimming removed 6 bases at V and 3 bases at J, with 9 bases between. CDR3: CASRGKVYEQYF. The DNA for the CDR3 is TGTGCCAGCAGGGGTAAGGTCTACGAGCAGTACTTC.